This TCR beta chain was sequenced during a study of T cell repertoires in cytomegalovirus infection. About the research overall: Public TCR beta signatures were indicative of both CMV infection and a matching HLA type.

Germline loops: CDR1 DFQATT, CDR2 SNEGSKA (reference sequence). With 6 bases removed from V and 7 bases from J, the gap between germline ends came to 13 bases. The CDR3 consists of 12 residues. Overall study findings and caveats: The study identified carriers of CMV plus the relevant HLA from cumulative public TCR beta family frequency. HLA-C-restricted CMV clonotypes gave the most frequent clonotype in two of eight donors.

TCRdb re-called the reads with MiXCR, one entry per CDR3 protein. Of 550,000 to 850,000 distinct CDR3 sequences in the sample, roughly 30% were seen once. As concerns this clonotype: Its antigen remains unidentified.

Sequencing used cultured PBMCs, obtained from culture after CMV antigen stimulation. The chain links TRBV20-1 to TRBJ2-1, with D perhaps matching TRBD1 (5 bases). The receptor's source is a human donor in good health (CMV status not recorded). Some clones in this sample may be carry-over from other donors' samples. CDR3 bases: TGCAGTGCCGCATACGACAGTAATGAGCAGTTCTTC. Encoded protein: CSAAYDSNEQFF.